The subject of this entry is one T cell receptor (beta chain). This record comes from a study of blood T cell repertoires in COVID-19. CDR3 length: 16 residues. In germline, CDR1 is LNHNV, CDR2 YYDKDF (reference sequence). Trimming cost V 3 bases and J 2 bases; bases outside gene matches: 8. As handled by the study authors: By means of reference gene primer amplification, nucleated cell counts were estimated. Profiled with immunoSEQ multiplex PCR; TCRdb holds only in-frame clones, not every one. V, J and clone size derive from that table, while D and trimming were established from the DNA sequence. The data contain about 170,000 clones, approximately 91% of them singletons. Seattle participants joined during active infection and were tracked over time.

The sequence came from a young man with COVID-19, enrolled during active disease. Material: peripheral blood. The chain recombines TRBV15 with TRBJ2-7; 9 nucleotides align to TRBD2. The CDR3 region is CATSSYLAGYTYEQYF. The CDR3 DNA follows: TGTGCCACCAGCAGCTATCTAGCGGGATATACCTACGAGCAGTACTTC.